There are many counts of the clone carrying this T cell receptor beta chain. No antigen is known for it. The CDR3 runs to 16 residues. Trimming left V 0 bases short and J 1 base short, with 10 bases between. In germline, CDR1 is LGHNA, CDR2 YSLEER. The data were taken from a study of beta chain features in type 1 diabetes. Notes on the study in general: Diminished insertions and augmented deletions at VDJ junctions characterized type 1 diabetes patients. A possible short-template PCR bias applies equally to patients and controls. TCRB CDR3s were moderately but significantly shorter in Type 1 diabetes patients in all four CD4+ subsets. Within patients, naive, central memory and Treg TCRB repertoires seemed more similar than within healthy donors.

What was sequenced were expressed TCRB transcripts, since all of the isolated RNA had been reverse transcribed. Assay used: immunoSEQ multiplex PCR; TCRdb lists only in-frame clones, some missing. Of a few hundred thousand clones in the sample, approximately 14% were seen once. This sequence originates from a man aged 25 to 45 in good health. What was sequenced was central memory CD4+ T cells from blood. The chain combines TRBV4-3 with TRBJ1-3; D not resolved. The CDR3 is CASSQEPKGSGNTIYF. In DNA form, the CDR3 reads TGCGCCAGCAGCCAAGAGCCCAAAGGTTCTGGAAACACCATATATTTT.